This T cell receptor beta chain is drawn from a study of shared clonotypes between healthy human individuals. The ends were cut back, 6 bases at V and 1 base at J, with 15 bases in the middle. CDR3 length: 15 amino acids. Germline lookup yields CDR1 SNHLY and CDR2 FYNNEI. Healthy HIV-negative adults with no recent acute infections or vaccinations were recruited as donors. About 30,000 T cell genomes, or 300 ng DNA, went into replicate PCRs of unsorted PBMC. Assay: immunoSEQ multiplex PCR; the TCRdb copy retains only in-frame clones and omits some. The sample has under 600,000 clones; roughly 79% are singletons.

The sample comprised PBMCs. This receptor was taken from a woman aged 40 to 50 in good health. Some clones in this sample may be carry-over from other donors' samples. V is TRBV2 and J is TRBJ1-1, with D perhaps matching TRBD1 (6 bases). DNA of the CDR3: TGTGCCAGCAGCCAGTCGACAGGTCGGAACACTGAAGCTTTCTTT. Translated, it gives CASSQSTGRNTEAFF.